These T cell receptor beta chains were read from a single sample in a study of OX40 agonist ivuxolimab in advanced cancers. Some clones are missing from TCRdb's copy, which holds only in-frame ones; the method was immunoSEQ multiplex PCR. Of about 100,000 clones in the sample, under 95% were seen once. The sequenced sample was CD4+ or CD8+ T cells sorted from blood, obtained in a trial of the OX40 agonist ivuxolimab. These receptors all come from an adult with an advanced solid tumor such as melanoma, head and neck, liver or kidney cancer. Both conserved end residues are part of each CDR3. A D gene is named only where the DNA matches it firmly. Only part of the rows carry a size: once, few, many, or a class if the clone is expanded.

V gene,J gene,clone size,D gene,CDR3 DNA,CDR3 protein
TRBV5-1,TRBJ1-4,.,.,TGCGCCAGCAGCTTGCAGGGGCGAGTTGAAAAACTGTTTTTT,CASSLQGRVEKLFF
TRBV7-2,TRBJ2-1,.,.,TGTGCCAGCAGCTTAGTGCGGGTGAGCTCCTACAATGAGCAGTTCTTC,CASSLVRVSSYNEQFF
TRBV29-1,TRBJ2-7,.,.,TGCAGCGTCAGTCCCTCCCTCTACGAGCAGTACTTC,CSVSPSLYEQYF
TRBV5-5,TRBJ1-2,.,TRBD1,TGTGCCAGCAGCCGGGACAGTATGGAATATGGCTACACCTTC,CASSRDSMEYGYTF
TRBV5-1,TRBJ2-7,.,TRBD2,TGCGCCAGCAGCTTGTTGGGGGCCGGGACTAGCCCCGGCCGGGAGCAGTACTTC,CASSLLGAGTSPGREQYF
TRBV29-1,TRBJ2-3,.,.,TGCAGCGTTGTTGGACGACTAGGGGTCACAGATACGCAGTATTTT,CSVVGRLGVTDTQYF
TRBV7-8,TRBJ1-3,.,.,TGTGCCAGCAGCTTGCGGCTCGGACTGGTCTCTGGAAACACCATATATTTT,CASSLRLGLVSGNTIYF
TRBV11-2,TRBJ1-2,.,TRBD1,TGTGCCAGCAGCCCCTATGGTCCGGGGACAGGGGTTTTTGGCTACACCTTC,CASSPYGPGTGVFGYTF
TRBV6-5,TRBJ1-1,.,TRBD1,TGTGCCAGCAGTTCTCACAGGGGGATCAACACTGAAGCTTTCTTT,CASSSHRGINTEAFF
TRBV13,TRBJ2-1,once,TRBD2,TGTGCCAGCAGCCTTAGCGGGAGGGGGGAAAATGAGCAGTTCTTC,CASSLSGRGENEQFF
TRBV28,TRBJ2-7,.,TRBD2,TGTGCCAGCAGGTTAGCGGGCGGGAGGGCCTACGAGCAGTACTTC,CASRLAGGRAYEQYF
TRBV9,TRBJ1-5,.,.,TGTGCCAGCAGCGTAGAGGTGACAGGTCTCAATCAGCCCCAGCATTTT,CASSVEVTGLNQPQHF
TRBV18,TRBJ1-5,.,.,TGTGCCAGCTCACATGGGCAGGTTAATCAGCCCCAGCATTTT,CASSHGQVNQPQHF
TRBV27,TRBJ2-2,.,TRBD1,TGTGCCAGCAGCCCCACAGGGGTAGGGGAGCTGTTTTTT,CASSPTGVGELFF
TRBV4-3,TRBJ2-1,.,TRBD2,TGCGCCAGCAGCCAAGGGGGGCCAGCGGGAGGATTCTACAATGAGCAGTTCTTC,CASSQGGPAGGFYNEQFF
TRBV9,TRBJ2-1,.,TRBD2,TGTGCCAGCAGCGTATTGGGGGGGTCAAGCCTCGGTGAGCAGTTCTTC,CASSVLGGSSLGEQFF
TRBV19,TRBJ1-3,.,.,TGTGCCAGTAGTATTAGGCTCACTTGGCCCTCTGGAAACACCATATATTTT,CASSIRLTWPSGNTIYF
TRBV28,TRBJ2-2,once,TRBD1,TGTGCCAGCAGTTTATTCATCAGGGGGCGCGTCGCCGGGGAGCTGTTTTTT,CASSLFIRGRVAGELFF
TRBV27,TRBJ2-7,.,.,TGTGCCAGCAGTTTGGGGAGACAGGAGTATTACGAGCAGTACTTC,CASSLGRQEYYEQYF
TRBV6-5,TRBJ2-1,.,TRBD1,TGTGCCAGCAGTCACCGGGACAGGGCTTACAATGAGCAGTTCTTC,CASSHRDRAYNEQFF
TRBV6-1,TRBJ1-5,.,.,TGTGCCAGCAGAACAAATAGCAATCAGCCCCAGCATTTT,CASRTNSNQPQHF
TRBV19,TRBJ2-5,.,.,TGTGCCAGTAGTATAGGGACGGGACTCGGAGAGACCCAGTACTTC,CASSIGTGLGETQYF
TRBV10-1,TRBJ1-1,.,.,TGCGCCAGCAGTGAGTCGACTCTCCGGGTGACGAACACTGAAGCTTTCTTT,CASSESTLRVTNTEAFF
TRBV9,TRBJ1-4,.,.,TGTGCCAGCAGCGTAGGATCAGGGGCAGGAGAGAATGAAAAACTGTTTTTT,CASSVGSGAGENEKLFF
TRBV6-6,TRBJ2-5,.,.,TGTGCCAGCAGTTACTGGGCGACCCAGTACTTC,CASSYWATQYF
TRBV7-2,TRBJ2-7,.,.,TGTGCCAGCAGCCCGGGACAACCAAGGGGGACCTACGAGCAGTACTTC,CASSPGQPRGTYEQYF
TRBV11-3,TRBJ1-1,.,.,TGTGCCAGCAGCACCACTACAGCGAACACTGAAGCTTTCTTT,CASSTTTANTEAFF
TRBV19,TRBJ2-2,.,.,TGTGCCAGTAGTAGGCTGCCGAACACCGGGGAGCTGTTTTTT,CASSRLPNTGELFF
TRBV6-6,TRBJ1-1,.,.,TGTGCCAGCACCAGGGTGAACACTGAAGCTTTCTTT,CASTRVNTEAFF
TRBV30,TRBJ2-5,.,TRBD2,TGTGCCTGGAGTGCCAGGACTAGCGTGGGGACCCAGTACTTC,CAWSARTSVGTQYF
TRBV6-1,TRBJ2-3,.,.,TGTGCCAGCAGTGACAGCACTAGCACAGATACGCAGTATTTT,CASSDSTSTDTQYF
TRBV6-1,TRBJ1-5,.,.,TGTGCCAGCAGAACGGGTGATCAGCCCCAGCATTTT,CASRTGDQPQHF
TRBV5-1,TRBJ2-7,.,.,TGCGCCACAAGCCTTAATCAGGGTAGTCCCTACGAGCAGTACTTC,CATSLNQGSPYEQYF
TRBV5-1,TRBJ2-3,.,TRBD2,TGCGCCAGCAAATTCCGACTAGCGGGCACAGATACGCAGTATTTT,CASKFRLAGTDTQYF
TRBV21-1,TRBJ2-4,.,.,TGTGCCAGCAGCCCCGATCAGGGGGGACGTAGCTTTCAGTACTTC,CASSPDQGGRSFQYF
TRBV28,TRBJ1-2,.,.,TGTGCCAGCAGACCCCCGTCGGCCGTGACATATGGCTACACCTTC,CASRPPSAVTYGYTF
TRBV11-3,TRBJ1-5,.,TRBD1,TGTGCCAGCAGCCAGGACAGGGATCAGCCCCAGCATTTT,CASSQDRDQPQHF
TRBV19,TRBJ2-4,.,.,TGTGCCAGTAGTATGAGACAGGAAAACATTCAGTACTTC,CASSMRQENIQYF
TRBV2,TRBJ2-1,once,.,TGTGCCAGCAGTGAATCGGCACTTGAGCAGTTCTTC,CASSESALEQFF
TRBV7-2,TRBJ2-7,.,.,TGTGCCAGCAGCTTAGCGTTGACTACGACCCCGCGTGTCGGGCAGTACTTC,CASSLALTTTPRVGQYF
TRBV10-3,TRBJ2-7,few,.,TGTGCCATCAGTGAACGGACCTACGAGCAGTACTTC,CAISERTYEQYF
TRBV11-3,TRBJ2-1,.,TRBD2,TGTGCCAGCAGCACCACTAGCGGCAATGAGCAGTTCTTC,CASSTTSGNEQFF
TRBV23-1,TRBJ1-2,.,.,TGCGCCAGCAGTCACCCGACAGGAAGGCCCTATGGCTACACCTTC,CASSHPTGRPYGYTF
TRBV15,TRBJ1-2,.,.,TGTGCCACCAGCAGAGCGGGGAGCTATGGCTACACCTTC,CATSRAGSYGYTF
TRBV11-2,TRBJ1-5,.,.,TGTGCCAGCAGCTTGGGTACGGTAGGCAATCAGCCCCAGCATTTT,CASSLGTVGNQPQHF
TRBV4-2,TRBJ2-2,.,TRBD2,TGTGCCAGCAGCCAATCCCGACTAGCGGAGGTCGGGGAGCTGTTTTTT,CASSQSRLAEVGELFF
TRBV9,TRBJ2-7,.,.,TGTGCCAGCAGCGTAGTAGCCCTGTCGGGCGAGCAGTACTTC,CASSVVALSGEQYF
TRBV19,TRBJ1-4,.,.,TGTGCCAGTAGTCCTCGGCCAAATAAAGAAAAACTGTTTTTT,CASSPRPNKEKLFF
TRBV2,TRBJ2-5,.,TRBD2,TGTGCCAGCGGACTAGCGGGAGCCCAAGAGACCCAGTACTTC,CASGLAGAQETQYF
TRBV2,TRBJ1-5,.,.,TGTGCCAGCAGCAGAACAGGAGTTAGCAATCAGCCCCAGCATTTT,CASSRTGVSNQPQHF
TRBV7-9,TRBJ2-3,.,TRBD2,TGTGCCAGCAGCTTAGGGACTAGAGATACGCAGTATTTT,CASSLGTRDTQYF
TRBV12-5,TRBJ1-5,.,TRBD1,TGTGCTAGTGGTTTTCGTCGGGACAGATTATCGGGGCCCCAGCATTTT,CASGFRRDRLSGPQHF
TRBV15,TRBJ1-3,.,.,TGTGCCACCAGCAGAGGAGGTGCCGGAGTGCTCCTACGTGGAAACACCATATATTTT,CATSRGGAGVLLRGNTIYF